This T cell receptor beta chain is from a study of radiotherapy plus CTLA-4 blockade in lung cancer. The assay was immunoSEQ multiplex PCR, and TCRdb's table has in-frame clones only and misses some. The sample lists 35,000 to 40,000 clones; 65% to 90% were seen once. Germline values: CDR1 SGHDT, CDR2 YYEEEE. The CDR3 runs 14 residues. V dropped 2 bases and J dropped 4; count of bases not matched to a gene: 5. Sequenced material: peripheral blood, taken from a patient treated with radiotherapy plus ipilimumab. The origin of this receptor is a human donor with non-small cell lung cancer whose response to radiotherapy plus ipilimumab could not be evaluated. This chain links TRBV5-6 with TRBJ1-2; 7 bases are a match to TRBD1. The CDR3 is CASSLGQVGYGYTF. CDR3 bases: TGTGCCAGCAGCTTAGGACAGGTTGGCTATGGCTACACCTTC.